This TCR beta chain was profiled in a study of vaccination and CD4 T cells after COVID-19. Across the study: Post-vaccination samples were procured at a median of approximately 72 days following dose two (range 14 to 241). Investigators stimulated cells with overlapping spike peptides drawn from SARS-CoV-2, HCoV-NL63, HCoV-OC43 and HCoV-229E. Study-level points and caveats: Median SARS-CoV-2-reactive clonotype numbers went up from about 20 to 38, but not significantly.

The treatment denotes: roughly 10-day PBMC culture with coronavirus spike peptide pools or control peptides (ViraFEST assay). About this clonotype: Its cognate antigen is unknown.

An Oncomine TCR Beta short-read assay was used to sequence the DNA from cultured CD4+ T cells. TCRdb reanalysed the PCR reads using MiXCR and keeps one entry per CDR3 protein. This table holds about 8,900 distinct CDR3 sequences, 64% found once. The CDR3 consists of 15 residues. V lost 1 base and J lost 3; bases outside the gene matches: 5. From germline, CDR1 is MGHDK and CDR2 SYGVNS. The specimen sequenced was CD4+ T cells from blood, cultured in vitro. This receptor was taken from a human donor who had recovered from COVID-19. The rearrangement joins TRBV25-1 to TRBJ2-5, with 7 bases fitting TRBD1. CDR3 sequence (DNA): TGTGCCAGCAGTGAATCGGGCAGGGGGAAAGAGACCCAGTACTTC. Residues: CASSESGRGKETQYF.